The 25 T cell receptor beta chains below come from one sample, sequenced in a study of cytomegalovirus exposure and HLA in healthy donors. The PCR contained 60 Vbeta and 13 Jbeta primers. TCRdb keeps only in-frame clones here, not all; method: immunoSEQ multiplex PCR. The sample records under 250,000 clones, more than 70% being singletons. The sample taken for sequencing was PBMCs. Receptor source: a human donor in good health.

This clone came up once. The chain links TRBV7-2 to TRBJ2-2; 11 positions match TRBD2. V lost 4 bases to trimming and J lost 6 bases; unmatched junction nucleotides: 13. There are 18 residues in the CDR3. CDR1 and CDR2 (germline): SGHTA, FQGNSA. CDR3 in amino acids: CASSSYPELAGAPGELFF. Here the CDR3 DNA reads TGTGCCAGCAGCTCCTACCCAGAACTAGCGGGAGCCCCCGGGGAGCTGTTTTTT.

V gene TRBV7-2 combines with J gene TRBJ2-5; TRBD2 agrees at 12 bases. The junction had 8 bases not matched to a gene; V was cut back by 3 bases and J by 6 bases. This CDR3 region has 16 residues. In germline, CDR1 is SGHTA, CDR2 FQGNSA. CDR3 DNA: TGTGCCAGCAGCTTTGAACTAGCGGGAGGTTTGAAGACCCAGTACTTC. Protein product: CASSFELAGGLKTQYF.

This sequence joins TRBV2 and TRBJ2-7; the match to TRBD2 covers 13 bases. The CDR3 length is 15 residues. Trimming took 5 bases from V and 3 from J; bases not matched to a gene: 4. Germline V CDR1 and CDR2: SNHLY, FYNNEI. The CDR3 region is CASSTTSGRFYEQYF. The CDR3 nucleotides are TGTGCCAGCAGTACGACTAGCGGGAGGTTCTACGAGCAGTACTTC.

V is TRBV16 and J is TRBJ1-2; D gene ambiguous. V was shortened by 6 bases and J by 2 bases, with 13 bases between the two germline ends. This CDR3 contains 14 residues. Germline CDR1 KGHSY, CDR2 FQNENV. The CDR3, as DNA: TGTGCCAGCAGAAAACAGCGGGGAAACTATGGCTACACCTTC. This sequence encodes CASRKQRGNYGYTF.

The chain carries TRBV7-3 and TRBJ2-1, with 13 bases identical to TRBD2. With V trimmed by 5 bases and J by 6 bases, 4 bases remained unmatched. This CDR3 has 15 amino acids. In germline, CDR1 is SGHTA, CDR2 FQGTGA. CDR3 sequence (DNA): TGTGCCAGCAGCGCCGGACTAGCGGGAGCCAATGAGCAGTTCTTC. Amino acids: CASSAGLAGANEQFF.

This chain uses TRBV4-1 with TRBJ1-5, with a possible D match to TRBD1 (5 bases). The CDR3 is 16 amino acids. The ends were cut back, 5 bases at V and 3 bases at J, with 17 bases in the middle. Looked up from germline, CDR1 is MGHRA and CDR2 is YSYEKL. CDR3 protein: CASSTGGRQINQPQHF. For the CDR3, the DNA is TGCGCCAGCAGCACCGGAGGGAGACAGATCAATCAGCCCCAGCATTTT.

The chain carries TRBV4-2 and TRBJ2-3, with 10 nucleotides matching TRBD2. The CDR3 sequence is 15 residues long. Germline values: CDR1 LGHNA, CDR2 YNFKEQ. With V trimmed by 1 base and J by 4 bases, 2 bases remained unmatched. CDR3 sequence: CASSQGLAGADTQYF. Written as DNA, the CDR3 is TGTGCCAGCAGCCAAGGGCTAGCGGGAGCAGATACGCAGTATTTT.

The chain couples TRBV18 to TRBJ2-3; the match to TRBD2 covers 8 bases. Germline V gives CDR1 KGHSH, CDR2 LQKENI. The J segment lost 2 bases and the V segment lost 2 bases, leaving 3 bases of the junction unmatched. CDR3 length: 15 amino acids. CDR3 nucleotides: TGTGCCAGCTCACCAGGGGGACTAGTCACAGATACGCAGTATTTT. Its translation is CASSPGGLVTDTQYF.

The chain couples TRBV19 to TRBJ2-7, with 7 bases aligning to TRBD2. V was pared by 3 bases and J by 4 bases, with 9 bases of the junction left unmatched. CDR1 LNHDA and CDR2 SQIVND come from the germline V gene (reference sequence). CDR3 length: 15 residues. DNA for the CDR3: TGTGCCAGTAGTATGAGGACTAGTCCAGTGTACGAGCAGTACTTC. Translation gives CASSMRTSPVYEQYF.

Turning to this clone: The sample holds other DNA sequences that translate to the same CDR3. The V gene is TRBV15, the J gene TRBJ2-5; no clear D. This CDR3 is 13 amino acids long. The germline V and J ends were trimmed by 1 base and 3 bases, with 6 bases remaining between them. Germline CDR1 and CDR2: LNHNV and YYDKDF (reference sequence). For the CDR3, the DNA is TGTGCCACCAGCAGAGTTCAGAAAGAGACCCAGTACTTC. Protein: CATSRVQKETQYF.

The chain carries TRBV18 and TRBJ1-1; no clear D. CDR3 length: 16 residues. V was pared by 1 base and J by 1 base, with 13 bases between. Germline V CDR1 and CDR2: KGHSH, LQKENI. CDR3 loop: CASSPRVRGRNTEAFF. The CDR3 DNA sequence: TGTGCCAGCTCACCACGAGTCCGAGGCAGGAACACTGAAGCTTTCTTT.

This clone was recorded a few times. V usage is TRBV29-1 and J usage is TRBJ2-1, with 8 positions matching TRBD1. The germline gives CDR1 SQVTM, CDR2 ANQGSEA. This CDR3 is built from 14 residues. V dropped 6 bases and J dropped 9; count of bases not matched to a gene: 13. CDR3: CSVTGAHRGSEQFF. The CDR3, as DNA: TGCAGCGTGACAGGGGCCCACCGAGGTAGTGAGCAGTTCTTC.

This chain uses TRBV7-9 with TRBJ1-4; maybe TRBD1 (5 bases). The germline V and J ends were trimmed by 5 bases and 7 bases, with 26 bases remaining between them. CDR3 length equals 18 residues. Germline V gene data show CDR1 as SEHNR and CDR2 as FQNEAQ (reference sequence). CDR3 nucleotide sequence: TGTGCCAGCAGCCACAACCTTCAAACGGCAGGGAAATTTGAAAAACTGTTTTTT. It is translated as CASSHNLQTAGKFEKLFF.

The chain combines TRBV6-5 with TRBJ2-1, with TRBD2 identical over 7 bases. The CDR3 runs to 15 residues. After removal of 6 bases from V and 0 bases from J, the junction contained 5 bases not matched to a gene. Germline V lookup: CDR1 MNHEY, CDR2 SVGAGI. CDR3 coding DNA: TGTGCCAGCAGGGTTGGCGGGAGCTCCTACAATGAGCAGTTCTTC. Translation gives CASRVGGSSYNEQFF.

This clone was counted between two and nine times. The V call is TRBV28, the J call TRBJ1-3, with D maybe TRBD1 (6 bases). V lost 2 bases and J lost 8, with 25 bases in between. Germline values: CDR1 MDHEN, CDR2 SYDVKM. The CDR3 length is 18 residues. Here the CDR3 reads CASSLNPLAGGALDTIYF. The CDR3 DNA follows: TGTGCCAGCAGTTTAAATCCCCTGGCTGGGGGCGCTCTCGACACCATATATTTT.

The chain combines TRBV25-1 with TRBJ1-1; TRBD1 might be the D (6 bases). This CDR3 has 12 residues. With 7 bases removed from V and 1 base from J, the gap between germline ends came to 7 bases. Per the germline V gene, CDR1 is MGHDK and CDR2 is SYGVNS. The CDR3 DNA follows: TGTGCCAGCACACAGGGGAACACTGAAGCTTTCTTT. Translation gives CASTQGNTEAFF.

The CDR3 DNA reads TGTGCCAGCATGCTAACCGGGACAGGGACCTACGAGCAGTACTTC. Its translation is CASMLTGTGTYEQYF. V gene TRBV7-9 combines with J gene TRBJ2-7, with 9 bases aligning to TRBD1. This CDR3 comprises 15 residues. From germline, CDR1 is SEHNR and CDR2 FQNEAQ (reference sequence). V gave up 7 bases and J gave up 2 bases; unmatched junction bases: 9. The complete variable domain, with remaining parts taken from reference TRBV7-9 and TRBJ2-7, reads DTGVSQNPRHKITKRGQNVTFRCDPISEHNRLYWYRQTLGQGPEFLTYFQNEAQLEKSRLLSDRFSAERPKGSFSTLEIQRTEQGDSAMYLCASMLTGTGTYEQYFGPGTRLTVT.

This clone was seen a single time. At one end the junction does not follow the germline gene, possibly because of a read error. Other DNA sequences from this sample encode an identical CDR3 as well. The CDR3 DNA reads TGTGCTAGCAGCTCTGAGACGGGAACCGGGGAGCTGTTTTTT. Amino acid sequence: CASSSETGTGELFF. V usage is TRBV9 and J usage is TRBJ2-2, with D possibly matching TRBD2 (5 bases). Germline V CDR1 and CDR2: SGDLS, YYNGEE. The CDR3 runs 14 residues.

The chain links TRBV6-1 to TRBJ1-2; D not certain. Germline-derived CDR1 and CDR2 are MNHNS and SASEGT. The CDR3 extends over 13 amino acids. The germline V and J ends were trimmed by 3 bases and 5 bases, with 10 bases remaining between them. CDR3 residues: CASSEIENYGYTF. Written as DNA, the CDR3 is TGTGCCAGCAGTGAGATAGAAAATTATGGCTACACCTTC.

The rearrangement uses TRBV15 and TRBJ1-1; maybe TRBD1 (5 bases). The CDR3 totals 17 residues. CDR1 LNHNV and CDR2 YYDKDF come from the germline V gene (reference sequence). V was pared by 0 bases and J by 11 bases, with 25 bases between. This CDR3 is CATSREPPFQGSRYAFF. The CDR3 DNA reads TGTGCCACCAGCAGAGAACCCCCTTTCCAGGGCTCGCGCTATGCTTTCTTT.

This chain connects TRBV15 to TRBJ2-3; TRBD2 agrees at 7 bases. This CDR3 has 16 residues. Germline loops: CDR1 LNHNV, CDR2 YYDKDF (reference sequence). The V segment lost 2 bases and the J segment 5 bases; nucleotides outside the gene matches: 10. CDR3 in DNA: TGTGCCACCAGCAGAACACTAGCGCTCGGGGGAGATACGCAGTATTTT. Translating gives CATSRTLALGGDTQYF.

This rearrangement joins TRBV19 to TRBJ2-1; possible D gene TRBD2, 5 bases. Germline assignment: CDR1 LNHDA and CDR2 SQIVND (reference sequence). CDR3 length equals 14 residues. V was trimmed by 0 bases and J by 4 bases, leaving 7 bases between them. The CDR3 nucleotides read TGTGCCAGTAGTATAGATCGCGGGTACAATGAGCAGTTCTTC. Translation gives CASSIDRGYNEQFF. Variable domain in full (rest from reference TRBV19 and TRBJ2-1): DGGITQSPKYLFRKEGQNVTLSCEQNLNHDAMYWYRQDPGQGLRLIYYSQIVNDFQKGDIAEGYSVSREKKESFPLTVTSAQKNPTAFYLCASSIDRGYNEQFFGPGTRLTVL.

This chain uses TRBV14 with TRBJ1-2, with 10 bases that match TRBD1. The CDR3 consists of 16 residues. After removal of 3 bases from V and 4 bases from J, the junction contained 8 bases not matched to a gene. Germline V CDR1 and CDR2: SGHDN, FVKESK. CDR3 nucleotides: TGTGCCAGCAGCCAGGACAGGGGGAGGAGGTTCTATGGCTACACCTTC. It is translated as CASSQDRGRRFYGYTF.

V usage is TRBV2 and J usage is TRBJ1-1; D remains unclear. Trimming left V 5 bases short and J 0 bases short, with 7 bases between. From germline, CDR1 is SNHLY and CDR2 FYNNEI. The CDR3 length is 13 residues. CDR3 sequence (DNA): TGTGCCAGCAGTCTGAACATGAACACTGAAGCTTTCTTT. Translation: CASSLNMNTEAFF.

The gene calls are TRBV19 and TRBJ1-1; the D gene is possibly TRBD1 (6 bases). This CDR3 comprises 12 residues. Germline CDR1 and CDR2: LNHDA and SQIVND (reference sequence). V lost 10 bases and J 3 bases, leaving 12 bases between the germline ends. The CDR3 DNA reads TGTGCCACCGCGGACAGCTACACTGAAGCTTTCTTT. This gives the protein CATADSYTEAFF. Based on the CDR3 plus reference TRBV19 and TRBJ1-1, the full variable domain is DGGITQSPKYLFRKEGQNVTLSCEQNLNHDAMYWYRQDPGQGLRLIYYSQIVNDFQKGDIAEGYSVSREKKESFPLTVTSAQKNPTAFYLCATADSYTEAFFGQGTRLTVV.